This T cell receptor (beta chain) was obtained from a study of blood T cell repertoires in COVID-19. The germline V gene encodes CDR1 MGHRA and CDR2 YSYEKL. CDR3 length: 16 residues. The V gene lost 0 bases and the J gene lost 4 bases, with 15 bases spanning the gap. The method was immunoSEQ multiplex PCR; TCRdb's version includes in-frame clones alone and lacks a portion of them. Altogether fewer than 600,000 clones are present, approximately 88% being singletons, with the ten largest covering 1.8%. What was sequenced was PBMCs or T cells enriched from blood (not recorded which). The V call is TRBV4-1, the J call TRBJ1-1; D might be TRBD1 (5 bases). The receptor was isolated from a woman in her thirties or forties who had recovered from COVID-19. The CDR3 loop is CASSQERRLRGTEAFF. DNA for the CDR3: TGCGCCAGCAGCCAAGAAAGGCGGCTTAGGGGCACTGAAGCTTTCTTT.